This T cell receptor (beta chain) was captured in a study of blood T cells in healthy people across ages. Using a J-beta primer mix together with a sample-barcoded 5' primer, a second PCR was run for about 7 to 12 cycles. Each CDR3 protein is one row after TCRdb ran MiXCR on the 5' RACE reads. The table lists some 1.7 million distinct CDR3 sequences, roughly 28% of them singletons, with about 7.7% in the top ten. The V gene lost 1 base and the J gene lost 1 base, with 7 bases spanning the gap. The CDR3 is 14 residues long. The germline CDR1 and CDR2 sequences are SGHAT and FQNNGV. This clonotype was seen a handful of times. Its matching antigen is unknown. The study's findings and limits: Roughly linear declines in TCR beta diversity per million T cells occurred with age.

V and J are TRBV11-2 and TRBJ1-1; no firm D call. Sequencing was performed on blood. The clonotype was recovered from a woman in her 30s in good health. DNA of the CDR3: TGTGCCAGCAGCTTAGCGTCTTCGAACACTGAAGCTTTCTTT. It translates to CASSLASSNTEAFF.